This T cell receptor (beta chain) was identified during a study of CD8+ T cells in alopecia areata. In the study overall: Treatment of the treated patients consisted of oral tofacitinib, 5 to 10 mg twice daily.

Broader study findings: Administration of tofacitinib significantly diminished scalp clonality and expanded CD8+ clones within the top 100. Normal scalp showed lower clonality than lesional scalp, especially alopecia totalis/universalis.

The CDR3 totals 15 residues. V lost 2 bases and J 1 base, leaving 12 bases between the germline ends. CDR1 SQVTM and CDR2 ANQGSEA come from the germline V gene. This clone has only one observation. Its antigen is unidentified. Sequencing used cDNA as its template, made by extracting RNA and reverse transcribing it. Using immunoSEQ multiplex PCR, the repertoire was profiled, and TCRdb retains in-frame clones only, with some absent. The table records about 140,000 clones, 85% to 90% of them present only once. Treatment denoted: oral pan-JAK inhibitor, 5-10 mg twice daily. The sequencing here drew on CD8+ T cells sorted from blood, taken at week 4, from a patient treated with tofacitinib. The J gene is TRBJ1-3, the V gene TRBV29-1; D not resolved. This TCR came from a human donor with alopecia areata. The CDR3 reads CSVEQRAGSGNTIYF. CDR3 sequence (DNA): TGCAGCGTTGAACAAAGGGCAGGTTCTGGAAACACCATATATTTT.